The rows below give T cell receptor beta chains drawn from one sample of a study of T-cell memory formation after mild COVID-19. TCRdb reprocessed the 5' RACE reads via MiXCR and lists one record per CDR3 protein. The sample shows about 58,000 distinct CDR3 sequences, 28% of them seen only once. Sequencing was done on a sample of PBMCs or a T cell subset sorted from them (not recorded which). All receptors come from a man between 18 and 29 years old who had mild COVID-19 (a few samples of this study predate the infection). Cell type and time point are not known. CDR3s include the opening cysteine and the closing phenylalanine or tryptophan. The D gene is left open where the match is weak.

d_call j_call v_call cdr3_aa
. TRBJ2-5 TRBV15 CATSRRGREETQYF
. TRBJ2-1 TRBV19 CASSLPIPNEQFF
. TRBJ1-1 TRBV6-6 CASSSQENTEAFF
. TRBJ1-4 TRBV6-5 CASSRRAGNEKLFF
. TRBJ2-3 TRBV7-8 CASSLARDTDTQYF
TRBD1 TRBJ2-2 TRBV4-1 CASSRQGVDTGELFF
. TRBJ2-2 TRBV20-1 CSARDLRGTGELFF
TRBD1 TRBJ1-5 TRBV7-8 CASSYRGDVWPQHF
TRBD1 TRBJ2-3 TRBV5-1 CASSWDRAASTDTQYF
. TRBJ2-5 TRBV7-9 CASSSDGTASRSLQETQYF